This is a list of T cell receptor beta chains from one sample in a study of radiotherapy plus CTLA-4 blockade in lung cancer. Using immunoSEQ multiplex PCR, the repertoire was profiled, and TCRdb retains in-frame clones only, with some absent. The data show around 26,000 clones, with 60% to 75% seen just once and roughly 3% held by the top ten. Sequenced here: peripheral blood, sampled from a patient treated with radiotherapy plus ipilimumab. These receptors came from a human donor with non-small cell lung cancer whose response to radiotherapy plus ipilimumab could not be evaluated. Both conserved end residues are part of each CDR3. Fields, in order: J gene, V gene, clone size, D gene, CDR3 protein, CDR3 DNA. The D gene is left open where the match is weak. The listing skips clone size in some rows; elsewhere it reads once, few, many or a size class.

TRBJ2-5 TRBV2 once . CASQGQPYQETQYF TGTGCCAGCCAGGGACAACCGTACCAAGAGACCCAGTACTTC
TRBJ1-1 TRBV7-2 once TRBD1 CASSLADRGRGYTEAFF TGTGCCAGCAGCTTAGCTGACAGGGGGAGGGGGTACACTGAAGCTTTCTTT
TRBJ2-1 TRBV18 . TRBD2 CASSPSGRLVEQFF TGTGCCAGCTCACCTAGCGGGAGATTAGTTGAGCAGTTCTTC
TRBJ2-3 TRBV28 . TRBD2 CASSPRTSGVDTQYF TGTGCCAGCAGCCCCCGGACTAGCGGGGTGGATACGCAGTATTTT
TRBJ1-1 TRBV6-6 . . CASSYNQGGNTEAFF TGTGCCAGCAGTTACAACCAGGGCGGAAACACTGAAGCTTTCTTT
TRBJ1-2 TRBV7-2 . TRBD1 CASSSTRTGVKSYGYTF TGTGCCAGCAGCTCGACGCGGACAGGGGTGAAAAGTTATGGCTACACCTTC
TRBJ1-2 TRBV10-2 once TRBD1 CASTGTGDYGYTF TGCGCCAGCACCGGGACAGGAGACTATGGCTACACCTTC
TRBJ1-3 TRBV10-3 . TRBD1 CAISEDRGFSGNTIYF TGTGCCATCAGTGAAGACAGGGGTTTCTCTGGAAACACCATATATTTT
TRBJ2-7 TRBV5-3 . . CARSSVPRFSYEQYF TGTGCCAGAAGCTCCGTCCCTAGGTTCTCCTACGAGCAGTACTTC
TRBJ1-1 TRBV29-1 . . CSVDRGTEAFF TGCAGCGTTGACCGGGGAACTGAAGCTTTCTTT
TRBJ2-5 TRBV5-1 few . CASKLNWALGTQYF TGCGCCAGCAAACTGAACTGGGCCCTCGGGACCCAGTACTTC
TRBJ2-3 TRBV9 few TRBD2 CASSVEGLADTQYF TGTGCCAGCAGCGTAGAGGGACTAGCAGATACGCAGTATTTT
TRBJ1-5 TRBV28 . . CASSLGDGGGNQPQHF TGTGCCAGCAGTTTAGGAGACGGAGGAGGGAATCAGCCCCAGCATTTT
TRBJ1-5 TRBV2 . . CASTDSYNQPQHF TGTGCCAGCACGGACAGTTACAATCAGCCCCAGCATTTT
TRBJ1-2 TRBV4-1 once . CASSQPTGKDYGYTF TGCGCCAGCAGCCAACCAACCGGGAAGGACTATGGCTACACCTTC
TRBJ2-3 TRBV6-4 . TRBD2 CASSLAGDSDTQYF TGTGCCAGCAGTTTAGCGGGAGATTCTGATACGCAGTATTTT
TRBJ2-3 TRBV10-3 . TRBD2 CATKREGLLDTQYF TGTGCCACGAAGCGGGAGGGCCTGTTAGATACGCAGTATTTT
TRBJ1-5 TRBV7-8 once . CASTAGSNQPQHF TGTGCCAGCACGGCAGGCAGCAATCAGCCCCAGCATTTT
TRBJ2-2 TRBV7-2 . . CASSLTSGTFTGELFF TGTGCCAGCAGCCTCACTTCCGGGACATTCACCGGGGAGCTGTTTTTT
TRBJ1-1 TRBV28 . . CASSRDSEAFF TGTGCCAGCAGCCGAGACAGTGAAGCTTTCTTT
TRBJ2-3 TRBV4-1 medium-sized TRBD2 CASSQEGTRATDTQYF TGCGCCAGCAGCCAAGAAGGGACTAGAGCTACAGATACGCAGTATTTT
TRBJ2-7 TRBV15 . . CATSRDRLVPYEQYF TGTGCCACCAGCAGAGATCGGTTAGTGCCCTACGAGCAGTACTTC
TRBJ1-1 TRBV4-1 . TRBD1 CASSRDSTAFF TGCGCCAGCAGCCGGGACAGCACAGCTTTCTTT
TRBJ1-1 TRBV18 once TRBD1 CASSSITGTGAEAFF TGTGCCAGCTCATCAATAACCGGGACAGGGGCTGAAGCTTTCTTT
TRBJ1-1 TRBV7-2 . . CASSLYRMDTEAFF TGTGCCAGCAGCTTATACAGGATGGACACTGAAGCTTTCTTT
TRBJ1-4 TRBV15 . TRBD1 CATSSTGGGRTNEKLFF TGTGCCACCAGCAGTACAGGGGGCGGACGAACTAATGAAAAACTGTTTTTT
TRBJ2-1 TRBV2 . . CATLRGGLGNEQFF TGTGCCACCTTAAGGGGGGGACTGGGCAATGAGCAGTTCTTC
TRBJ1-2 TRBV7-9 . . CASRGEDYGYTF TGTGCCAGCAGGGGGGAGGACTATGGCTACACCTTC
TRBJ2-7 TRBV18 few TRBD2 CASRPGGTSEQYF TGTGCCAGCCGACCGGGAGGGACCTCCGAGCAGTACTTC
TRBJ2-7 TRBV10-2 . . CASSEENSYEQYF TGCGCCAGCAGTGAGGAGAACTCCTACGAGCAGTACTTC
TRBJ2-1 TRBV7-2 . TRBD2 CASSLGLYNEQFF TGTGCCAGCAGCTTGGGACTATACAATGAGCAGTTCTTC
TRBJ1-2 TRBV6-5 . . CAIQDRSNYGYTF TGTGCCATTCAGGACAGATCTAACTATGGCTACACCTTC